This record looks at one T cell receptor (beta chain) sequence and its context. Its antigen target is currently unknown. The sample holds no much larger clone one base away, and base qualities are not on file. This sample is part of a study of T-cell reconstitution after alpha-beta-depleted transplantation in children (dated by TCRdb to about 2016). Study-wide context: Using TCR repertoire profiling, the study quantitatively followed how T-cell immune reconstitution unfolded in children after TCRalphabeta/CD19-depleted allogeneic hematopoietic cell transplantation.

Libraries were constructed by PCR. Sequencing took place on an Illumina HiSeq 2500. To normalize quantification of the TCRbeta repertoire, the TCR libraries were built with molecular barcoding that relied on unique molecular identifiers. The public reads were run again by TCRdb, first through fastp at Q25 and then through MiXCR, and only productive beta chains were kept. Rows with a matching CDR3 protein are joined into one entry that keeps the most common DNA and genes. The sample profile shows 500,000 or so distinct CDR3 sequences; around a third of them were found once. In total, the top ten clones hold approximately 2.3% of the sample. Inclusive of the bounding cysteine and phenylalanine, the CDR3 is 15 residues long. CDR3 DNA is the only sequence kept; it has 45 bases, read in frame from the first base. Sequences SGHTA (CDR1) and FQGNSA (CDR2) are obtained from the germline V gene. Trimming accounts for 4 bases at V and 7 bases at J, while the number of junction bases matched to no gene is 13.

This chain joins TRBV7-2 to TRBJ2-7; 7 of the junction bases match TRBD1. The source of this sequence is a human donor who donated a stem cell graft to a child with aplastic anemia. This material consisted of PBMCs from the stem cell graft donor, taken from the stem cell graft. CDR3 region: CASSSDRSLVGEQYF. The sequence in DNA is TGTGCCAGCAGCTCGGACAGGTCCCTAGTTGGGGAGCAGTACTTC.